Listed here are 30 T cell receptor beta chains from one sample, sequenced in a study of T cell responses to AZD1222 COVID-19 vaccine. Profiling relied on immunoSEQ multiplex PCR, and the TCRdb table lists in-frame clones only, not all of them. Among just under 150,000 clones, around nine tenths were seen once, and the ten largest hold approximately 1.8%. Specimen: peripheral blood, collected 28 days after the second AZD1222 dose. All receptors come from an adult who received the AZD1222 COVID-19 vaccine.

The chain has TRBV5-1 and TRBJ2-4; D remains ambiguous. Germline CDR1 is SGHRS and CDR2 is YFSETQ. The length of the CDR3 is 17 residues. Trimming left V 4 bases short and J 1 base short, with 18 bases between. CDR3 DNA: TGCGCCAGCAGCAGAAACCTTTTTCTCGGGGCCAAAAACATTCAGTACTTC. Amino acid sequence: CASSRNLFLGAKNIQYF.

The rearrangement uses TRBV7-2 and TRBJ2-7; D uncertain. CDR3 length: 18 residues. Trimming removed 2 bases from V and 1 base from J, with 21 bases in between. The germline V gene has CDR1 SGHTA and CDR2 FQGNSA. CDR3 sequence: CASSLSFSITPQSYEQYF. In DNA, the CDR3 is TGTGCCAGCAGCTTATCTTTTTCCATAACACCACAGTCCTACGAGCAGTACTTC.

This clone is a singleton in its sample. The V and J genes are TRBV9 and TRBJ2-2, with D unresolved. Germline CDR1 SGDLS, CDR2 YYNGEE. The CDR3 runs to 16 residues. The V gene lost 0 bases and the J gene lost 3 bases, with 12 bases spanning the gap. This CDR3 reads CASSVGAPEYTGELFF. CDR3 DNA sequence: TGTGCCAGCAGCGTAGGGGCCCCTGAATACACCGGGGAGCTGTTTTTT.

V is TRBV27 and J is TRBJ1-4, with a tentative D call TRBD1 (5 bases). The V gene's germline CDR1 is MNHEY and CDR2 SMNVEV (reference sequence). Trimming cost V 6 bases and J 0 bases, with 14 bases left between them. This CDR3 has 16 residues. The CDR3 DNA reads TGTGCCAGCAGCAAAGACAGTTTCCCAACTAATGAAAAACTGTTTTTT. This gives the protein CASSKDSFPTNEKLFF.

The table lists this clone with a count of one. The genes are TRBV18 and TRBJ1-1, with D perhaps TRBD1 (5 bases). Trimming removed 4 bases at V and 0 bases at J, with 15 bases between. CDR1 and CDR2 (germline): KGHSH, LQKENI. This CDR3 region has 16 residues. In DNA form, the CDR3 reads TGTGCCAGCTCACAAACCGGACAATCGTTGAACACTGAAGCTTTCTTT. This codes for CASSQTGQSLNTEAFF.

This chain uses TRBV11-2 with TRBJ2-1, with D hard to call. The CDR3 is 17 amino acids. Germline V gives CDR1 SGHAT, CDR2 FQNNGV. Trimming removed 6 bases at V and 0 bases at J, with 18 bases between. The CDR3: CASSKRRLASSYNEQFF. The CDR3 DNA reads as TGTGCCAGCAGTAAAAGACGCCTGGCGAGCTCCTACAATGAGCAGTTCTTC. The whole variable domain, remainder taken from reference TRBV11-2 and TRBJ2-1, is EAGVAQSPRYKIIEKRQSVAFWCNPISGHATLYWYQQILGQGPKLLIQFQNNGVVDDSQLPKDRFSAERLKGVDSTLKIQPAKLEDSAVYLCASSKRRLASSYNEQFFGPGTRLTVL.

This clone is a singleton in its sample. J is TRBJ1-3 and V is TRBV5-1; 9 nucleotides line up with TRBD1. V lost 2 bases and J lost 2; bases outside the gene matches: 5. The germline V gene encodes CDR1 SGHRS and CDR2 YFSETQ. CDR3 size: 16 residues. As DNA, the CDR3 is TGCGCCAGCAGCTTAACAGGGGGCGCCCCTGGAAACACCATATATTTT. It translates to CASSLTGGAPGNTIYF.

The genes are TRBV10-3 and TRBJ1-5; maybe TRBD1 (5 bases). The germline gives CDR1 ENHRY, CDR2 SYGVKD. Deletions cut 3 bases from V and 4 bases from J, with 10 bases between. The CDR3 loop spans 14 amino acids. Here the CDR3 reads CAISDQGGNQPQHF. The CDR3 DNA follows: TGTGCCATCAGTGACCAGGGTGGGAATCAGCCCCAGCATTTT.

This chain's CDR3 is CASSLAGPTKPYEQYF. In DNA form, the CDR3 reads TGCGCCAGCAGCTTGGCCGGGCCGACTAAGCCCTACGAGCAGTACTTC. The chain combines TRBV5-1 with TRBJ2-7; D might be TRBD2 (5 bases). The CDR3 has 16 amino acids. The germline V gene has CDR1 SGHRS and CDR2 YFSETQ. V lost 0 bases, J lost 2 bases, and 15 bases lay in between. Using reference TRBV5-1 and TRBJ2-7 for the parts outside the CDR3, the full variable domain is KAGVTQTPRYLIKTRGQQVTLSCSPISGHRSVSWYQQTPGQGLQFLFEYFSETQRNKGNFPGRFSGRQFSNSRSEMNVSTLELGDSALYLCASSLAGPTKPYEQYFGPGTRLTVT.

The rearrangement uses TRBV6-2 or TRBV6-3 and TRBJ2-7; perhaps TRBD2 as D (5 bases). V was pared by 0 bases and J by 6 bases, with 15 bases between. The germline gives CDR1 MNHEY, CDR2 SVGEGT. The CDR3 has 15 residues. For the CDR3, the DNA is TGTGCCAGCAGTTACTCCTGGTCGGGGAGAGGCGAGCAGTACTTC. This translates into CASSYSWSGRGEQYF.

J is TRBJ1-4 and V is TRBV12-5, with no clear D. V gave up 0 bases and J gave up 6 bases, with 26 bases separating them. The CDR3 covers 20 residues. The germline CDR1 and CDR2 sequences are LGHNT and FRNRAP. The CDR3 region is CASGLVQKTTRGDSHEKLFF. The CDR3 DNA reads as TGTGCTAGTGGTTTGGTACAGAAAACGACACGTGGGGATTCGCATGAAAAACTGTTTTTT. The variable domain in full, with the rest retrieved from reference TRBV12-5 and TRBJ1-4, is DARVTQTPRHKVTEMGQEVTMRCQPILGHNTVFWYRQTMMQGLELLAYFRNRAPLDDSGMPKDRFSAEMPDATLATLKIQPSEPRDSAVYFCASGLVQKTTRGDSHEKLFFGSGTQLSVL.

V is TRBV3-1 (or the pseudogene TRBV3-2) and J is TRBJ1-2; possible D gene TRBD1, 6 bases. This CDR3 is 15 amino acids long. Trimming took off 4 bases at V and 2 bases at J, with 14 bases between the two ends. From germline, CDR1 is LGHDT and CDR2 YNNKEL (reference sequence). Written as DNA, the CDR3 is TGTGCCAGCAGCCGCGCGGGGGCAGAGAACTATGGCTACACCTTC. Its protein product is CASSRAGAENYGYTF.

This rearrangement joins TRBV18 to TRBJ2-7; TRBD2 aligns across 13 bases. Germline CDR1 is KGHSH and CDR2 is LQKENI. The CDR3 spans 20 residues. V shed 3 bases and J 6 bases; nucleotides not matched to a gene: 20. The CDR3 nucleotides read TGTGCCAGCTCACCGACTCTGGAAACTAGCGGGAGGGCTGGCCCGCTCGAGCAGTACTTC. Its translation is CASSPTLETSGRAGPLEQYF.

In regard to this clone: This sample includes further DNA sequences coding for the same CDR3. This chain joins TRBV27 and TRBJ1-1; no definite D call. Deletions cut 2 bases from V and 4 bases from J, with 14 bases between. From germline, CDR1 is MNHEY and CDR2 SMNVEV (reference sequence). CDR3 length: 15 amino acids. CDR3: CASSLIGSGGTEAFF. DNA of the CDR3: TGTGCCAGCAGTTTAATAGGCAGCGGCGGCACTGAAGCTTTCTTT.

The chain has TRBV28 and TRBJ1-1, with TRBD1 matching 10 bases. The CDR3 loop spans 16 amino acids. V lost 6 bases, J lost 7 bases, and 14 bases stayed unmatched. Germline loops: CDR1 MDHEN, CDR2 SYDVKM. The CDR3 loop reads CASSSGGGQGRYEAFF. Written as DNA, the CDR3 is TGTGCCAGCAGCTCTGGTGGGGGACAGGGGCGTTATGAAGCTTTCTTT.

The gene calls are TRBV4-2 and TRBJ2-1; 10 nucleotides line up with TRBD2. The CDR3 spans 17 residues. The J segment lost 7 bases and the V segment lost 4 bases, leaving 13 bases of the junction unmatched. Germline lookup yields CDR1 LGHNA and CDR2 YNFKEQ. The CDR3 sequence: CASSLGLLAGPGNEQFF. The CDR3 DNA reads TGTGCCAGCAGCCTAGGGTTACTAGCGGGGCCTGGGAATGAGCAGTTCTTC.

The chain recombines TRBV27 with TRBJ1-1; D is uncertain. V gave up 6 bases and J gave up 4 bases, with 15 bases separating them. CDR1 MNHEY and CDR2 SMNVEV come from the germline V gene (reference sequence). The CDR3 totals 14 residues. This CDR3 is CASSLGGGVTEAFF. The CDR3 nucleotides are TGTGCCAGCAGCCTCGGCGGTGGGGTCACTGAAGCTTTCTTT.

The chain combines TRBV2 with TRBJ1-1; D not resolved. V lost 6 bases and J lost 1, with 9 bases in between. The CDR3 runs to 13 residues. In germline, CDR1 is SNHLY, CDR2 FYNNEI. CDR3 coding DNA: TGTGCCAGCAGGTCCCGGGCGAACACTGAAGCTTTCTTT. It specifies CASRSRANTEAFF. Full variable domain (rest looked up from reference TRBV2 and TRBJ1-1): EPEVTQTPSHQVTQMGQEVILRCVPISNHLYFYWYRQILGQKVEFLVSFYNNEISEKSEIFDDQFSVERPDGSNFTLKIRSTKLEDSAMYFCASRSRANTEAFFGQGTRLTVV.

CDR3 residues: CAWSVGPTEAFF. CDR3 in DNA: TGTGCCTGGAGTGTGGGGCCCACTGAAGCTTTCTTT. This chain uses TRBV30 with TRBJ1-1; D perhaps matches TRBD1 (5 bases). CDR3 length: 12 residues. Germline-derived CDR1 and CDR2 are GTSNPN and SVGIG (reference sequence). Trimming cost V 0 bases and J 4 bases, with 6 bases left between them.

The V call is TRBV19, the J call TRBJ1-5, with TRBD1 identical over 10 bases. The CDR3 consists of 14 residues. V dropped 8 bases and J dropped 2; count of bases not matched to a gene: 3. Germline CDR1 LNHDA, CDR2 SQIVND (reference sequence). The CDR3 spells CASSGTGGNQPQHF. The CDR3 DNA sequence: TGTGCCAGTTCCGGGACAGGGGGCAATCAGCCCCAGCATTTT.

This chain connects TRBV11-2 to TRBJ2-7; TRBD2 matches 8 bases. This CDR3 comprises 16 residues. With 5 bases clipped from V and 6 bases from J, the junction kept 15 bases outside the gene matches. Germline CDR1 is SGHAT and CDR2 is FQNNGV. DNA of the CDR3: TGTGCCAGCAGCGGTAGTGGTTCAGCGGGAGTTTCCGAGCAGTACTTC. Translating gives CASSGSGSAGVSEQYF. The variable domain in full, with the rest retrieved from reference TRBV11-2 and TRBJ2-7, is EAGVAQSPRYKIIEKRQSVAFWCNPISGHATLYWYQQILGQGPKLLIQFQNNGVVDDSQLPKDRFSAERLKGVDSTLKIQPAKLEDSAVYLCASSGSGSAGVSEQYFGPGTRLTVT.

The rearrangement uses TRBV6-2 or TRBV6-3 and TRBJ2-2, with D unresolved. The CDR3 totals 14 residues. Germline CDR1 and CDR2: MNHEY and SVGEGT. The germline V and J ends were trimmed by 2 bases and 4 bases, with 8 bases remaining between them. The DNA for the CDR3 is TGTGCCAGCAGTTACGTCTCAGCCACCGGGGAGCTGTTTTTT. This translates into CASSYVSATGELFF.

This clone was recorded once. The CDR3 loop is CAISLGQRNTEAFF. The CDR3 coding sequence is TGTGCCATCAGCCTGGGACAGCGGAACACTGAAGCTTTCTTT. The V call is TRBV10-3, the J call TRBJ1-1, with TRBD1 identical over 7 bases. With 6 bases clipped from V and 1 base from J, the junction kept 5 bases outside the gene matches. The CDR3 loop spans 14 amino acids. The germline V gene has CDR1 ENHRY and CDR2 SYGVKD.

The rearrangement uses TRBV4-1 and TRBJ2-1; 8 positions agree with TRBD2. The V and J ends lost 1 base and 0 bases, in that order; junction bases with no gene match: 2. Germline V gives CDR1 MGHRA, CDR2 YSYEKL. The CDR3 runs to 16 residues. The CDR3 sequence: CASSQVAGRSYNEQFF. Here the CDR3 DNA reads TGCGCCAGCAGCCAAGTAGCGGGACGCTCCTACAATGAGCAGTTCTTC.

The chain has TRBV29-1 and TRBJ2-4; D is unclear. This CDR3 is built from 16 residues. The V gene lost 0 bases and the J gene lost 2 bases, with 14 bases spanning the gap. Germline lookup yields CDR1 SQVTM and CDR2 ANQGSEA. CDR3 loop: CSVEEDHSVTKNIQYF. The CDR3 DNA reads TGCAGCGTTGAAGAGGACCACAGCGTAACCAAAAACATTCAGTACTTC.

The V gene is TRBV19, the J gene TRBJ2-7; 7 bases line up with TRBD1. V trimming: 0 bases; J trimming: 2 bases; junction bases outside the gene matches: 4. Germline V gene data show CDR1 as LNHDA and CDR2 as SQIVND (reference sequence). The length of the CDR3 is 15 residues. CDR3 DNA sequence: TGTGCCAGTAGTATAGATGGGGACAGAACCTACGAGCAGTACTTC. It specifies CASSIDGDRTYEQYF.

This clone has just one count. The rearrangement uses TRBV5-5 and TRBJ2-5; tentative D call: TRBD2 (5 bases). With 3 bases removed from V and 4 bases from J, the gap between germline ends came to 16 bases. The CDR3 is 15 amino acids. Germline V gene data show CDR1 as SGHKS and CDR2 as YYEKEE (reference sequence). Written as DNA, the CDR3 is TGTGCCAGCAGCTCGATGGGAGCATCTGTAGAGACCCAGTACTTC. As protein: CASSSMGASVETQYF.

This chain uses TRBV6-5 with TRBJ1-2, with 8 bases matching TRBD1. This CDR3 has 15 amino acids. V dropped 2 bases and J dropped 2; count of bases not matched to a gene: 4. Germline V gene sequence: CDR1 MNHEY, CDR2 SVGAGI. The CDR3 is CASSYPDRGNYGYTF. CDR3 bases: TGTGCCAGCAGTTACCCTGACAGGGGCAACTATGGCTACACCTTC.

The rearrangement joins TRBV3-1 (or the pseudogene TRBV3-2) to TRBJ2-2; D is ambiguous. The CDR3 runs 16 residues. Germline V gene lookup returns CDR1 LGHDT and CDR2 YNNKEL (reference sequence). Trimming took 1 base from V and 6 from J, leaving 15 bases between them. The CDR3 reads CASSQVVGSSPGELFF. In DNA form, the CDR3 reads TGTGCCAGCAGCCAAGTCGTGGGATCGTCTCCCGGGGAGCTGTTTTTT.

V usage is TRBV3-1 (or the pseudogene TRBV3-2) and J usage is TRBJ1-1; possible D gene TRBD1, 5 bases. V lost 4 bases to trimming and J lost 7 bases, with 10 bases between them. The germline V gene has CDR1 LGHDT and CDR2 YNNKEL (reference sequence). This CDR3 spans 12 amino acids. The CDR3 coding sequence is TGTGCCAGCAGCCGGGGACGCCATGAAGCTTTCTTT. It yields the protein CASSRGRHEAFF.